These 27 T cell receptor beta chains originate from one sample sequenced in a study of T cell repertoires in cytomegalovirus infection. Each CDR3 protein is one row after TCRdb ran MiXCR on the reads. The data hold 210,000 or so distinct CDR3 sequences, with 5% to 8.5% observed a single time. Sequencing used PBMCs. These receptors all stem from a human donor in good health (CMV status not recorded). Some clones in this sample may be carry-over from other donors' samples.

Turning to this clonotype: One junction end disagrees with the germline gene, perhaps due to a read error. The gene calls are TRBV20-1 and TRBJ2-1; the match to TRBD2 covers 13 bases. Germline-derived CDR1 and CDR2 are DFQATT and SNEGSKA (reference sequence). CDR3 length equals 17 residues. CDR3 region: CSARDPLLAGGLNEQFF. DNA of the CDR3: TGCAGTGCTCGAGACCCTTTACTAGCGGGGGGGCTTAATGAGCAGTTCTTC.

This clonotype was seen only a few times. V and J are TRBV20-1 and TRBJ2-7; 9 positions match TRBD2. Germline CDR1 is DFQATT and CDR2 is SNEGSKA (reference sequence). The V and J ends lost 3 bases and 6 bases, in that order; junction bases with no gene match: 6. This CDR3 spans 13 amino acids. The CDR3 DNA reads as TGCAGTGCTAGTCGGACTAGCGAGTCCGAGCAGTACTTC. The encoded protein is CSASRTSESEQYF.

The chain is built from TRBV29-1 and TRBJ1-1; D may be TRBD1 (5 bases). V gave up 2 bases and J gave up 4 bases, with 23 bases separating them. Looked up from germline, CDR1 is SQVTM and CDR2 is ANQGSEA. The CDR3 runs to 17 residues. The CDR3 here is CSVEKNRPEAGGTEAFF. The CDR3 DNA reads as TGCAGCGTTGAAAAAAATAGGCCAGAAGCCGGGGGCACTGAAGCTTTCTTT.

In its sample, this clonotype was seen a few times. The CDR3 reads CASSHTDSPLHF. CDR3 coding DNA: TGTGCCAGCAGCCACACGGATTCACCCCTCCACTTT. The chain joins TRBV6-2 or TRBV6-3 to TRBJ1-6; no firm D call. The CDR3 totals 12 residues. Trimming shortened V by 6 bases and J by 8 bases, and 8 bases separated the two germline ends. Germline loops: CDR1 MNHEY, CDR2 SVGEGT.

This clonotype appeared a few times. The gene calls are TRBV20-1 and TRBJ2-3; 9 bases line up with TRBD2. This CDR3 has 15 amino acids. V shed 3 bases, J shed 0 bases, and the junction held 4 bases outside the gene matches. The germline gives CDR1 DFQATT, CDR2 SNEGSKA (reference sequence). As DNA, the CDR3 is TGCAGTGCTAGGCTAGCGGGGCAAAGCACAGATACGCAGTATTTT. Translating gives CSARLAGQSTDTQYF.

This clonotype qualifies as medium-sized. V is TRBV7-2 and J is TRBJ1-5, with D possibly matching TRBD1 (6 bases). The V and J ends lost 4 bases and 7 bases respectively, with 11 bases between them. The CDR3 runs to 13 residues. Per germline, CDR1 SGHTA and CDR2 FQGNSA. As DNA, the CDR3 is TGTGCCAGCAGCTATAGAAGGGGGCAGCCCCAGCATTTT. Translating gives CASSYRRGQPQHF.

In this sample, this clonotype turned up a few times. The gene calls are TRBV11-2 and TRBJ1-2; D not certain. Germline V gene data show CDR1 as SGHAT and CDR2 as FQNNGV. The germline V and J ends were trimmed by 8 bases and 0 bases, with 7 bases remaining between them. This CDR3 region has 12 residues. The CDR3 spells CASRRANYGYTF. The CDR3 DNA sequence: TGTGCCAGCCGCCGGGCTAACTATGGCTACACCTTC.

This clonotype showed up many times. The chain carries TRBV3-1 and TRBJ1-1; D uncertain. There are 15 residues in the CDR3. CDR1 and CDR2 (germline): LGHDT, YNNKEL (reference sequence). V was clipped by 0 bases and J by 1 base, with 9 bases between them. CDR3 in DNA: TGTGCCAGCAGCCAAGACTGGCACTCGAACACTGAAGCTTTCTTT. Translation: CASSQDWHSNTEAFF.

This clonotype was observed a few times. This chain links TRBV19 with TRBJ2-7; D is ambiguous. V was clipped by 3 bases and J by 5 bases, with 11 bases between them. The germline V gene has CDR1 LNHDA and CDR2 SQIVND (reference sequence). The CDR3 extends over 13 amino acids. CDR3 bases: TGTGCCAGTAGTATTGTCCGAGGCGACGAGCAGTACTTC. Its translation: CASSIVRGDEQYF.

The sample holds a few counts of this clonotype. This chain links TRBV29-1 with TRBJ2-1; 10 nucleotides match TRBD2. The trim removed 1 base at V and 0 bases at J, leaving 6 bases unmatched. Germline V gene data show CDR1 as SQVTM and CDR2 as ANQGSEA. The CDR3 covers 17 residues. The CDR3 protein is CSVEVRAGGASYNEQFF. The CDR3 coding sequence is TGCAGCGTTGAAGTCCGAGCGGGGGGGGCCTCCTACAATGAGCAGTTCTTC.

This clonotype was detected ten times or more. The CDR3 loop is CASSLGPGTGVSQPQHF. In nucleotides, the CDR3 is TGTGCCAGCAGCTTAGGCCCCGGGACAGGGGTAAGCCAGCCCCAGCATTTT. The chain employs TRBV7-2 and TRBJ1-5, with 10 bases lining up with TRBD1. Germline V gene data show CDR1 as SGHTA and CDR2 as FQGNSA. CDR3 length: 17 residues. Germline trimming cut 1 base from V and 7 bases from J; bases unmatched to any gene: 10.

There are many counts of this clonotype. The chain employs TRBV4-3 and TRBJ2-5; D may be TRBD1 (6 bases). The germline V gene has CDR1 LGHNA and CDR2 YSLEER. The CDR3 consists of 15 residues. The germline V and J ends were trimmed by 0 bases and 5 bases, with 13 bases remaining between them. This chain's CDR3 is CASSQDLHRAETQYF. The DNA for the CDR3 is TGCGCCAGCAGCCAAGATCTTCACAGGGCTGAGACCCAGTACTTC.

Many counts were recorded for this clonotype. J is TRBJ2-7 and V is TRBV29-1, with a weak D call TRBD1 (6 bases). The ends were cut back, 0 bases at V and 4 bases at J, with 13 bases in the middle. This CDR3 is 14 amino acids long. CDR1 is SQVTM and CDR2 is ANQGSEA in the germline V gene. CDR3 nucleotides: TGCAGCGTTGAAGACGCGGCAGGGGTTTACGAGCAGTACTTC. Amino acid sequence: CSVEDAAGVYEQYF.

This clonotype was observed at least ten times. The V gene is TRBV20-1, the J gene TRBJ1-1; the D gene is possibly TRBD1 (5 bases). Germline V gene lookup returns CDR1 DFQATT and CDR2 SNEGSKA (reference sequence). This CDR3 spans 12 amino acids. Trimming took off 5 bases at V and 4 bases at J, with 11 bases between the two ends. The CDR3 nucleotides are TGCAGTGCTGCTATCGGGGGCACTGAAGCTTTCTTT. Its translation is CSAAIGGTEAFF.

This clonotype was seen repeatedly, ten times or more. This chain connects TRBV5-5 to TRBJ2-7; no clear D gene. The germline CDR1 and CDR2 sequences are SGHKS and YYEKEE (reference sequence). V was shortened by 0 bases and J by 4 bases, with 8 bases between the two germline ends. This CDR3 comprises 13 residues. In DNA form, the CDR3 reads TGTGCCAGCAGCTTGGGAGAGTATTACGAGCAGTACTTC. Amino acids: CASSLGEYYEQYF.

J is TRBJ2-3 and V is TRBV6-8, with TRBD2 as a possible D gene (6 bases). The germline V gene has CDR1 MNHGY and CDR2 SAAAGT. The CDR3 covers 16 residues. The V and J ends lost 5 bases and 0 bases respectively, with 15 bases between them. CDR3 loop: CASSRPGLRSTDTQYF. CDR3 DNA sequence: TGTGCCAGCAGTCGTCCGGGACTCCGGAGCACAGATACGCAGTATTTT.

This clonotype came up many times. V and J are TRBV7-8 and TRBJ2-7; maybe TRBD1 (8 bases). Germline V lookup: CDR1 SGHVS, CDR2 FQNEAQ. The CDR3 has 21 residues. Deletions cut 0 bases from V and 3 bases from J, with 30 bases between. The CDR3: CASSLAYHRGRETVSNYEQYF. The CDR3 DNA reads TGTGCCAGCAGCTTAGCGTACCACAGGGGGAGGGAAACAGTGAGTAACTACGAGCAGTACTTC.

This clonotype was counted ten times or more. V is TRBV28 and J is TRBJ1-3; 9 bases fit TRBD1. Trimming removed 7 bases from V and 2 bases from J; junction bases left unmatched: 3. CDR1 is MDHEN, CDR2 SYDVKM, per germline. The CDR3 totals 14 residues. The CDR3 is CASNRQGAGNTIYF. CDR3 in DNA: TGTGCCAGCAATCGACAGGGGGCTGGAAACACCATATATTTT.

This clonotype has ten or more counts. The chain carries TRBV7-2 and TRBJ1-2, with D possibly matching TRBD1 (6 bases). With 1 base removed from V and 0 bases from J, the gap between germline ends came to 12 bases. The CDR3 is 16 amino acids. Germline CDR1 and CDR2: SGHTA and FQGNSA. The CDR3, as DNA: TGTGCCAGCAGCTTAGATTTCAGGGGCGCTAACTATGGCTACACCTTC. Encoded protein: CASSLDFRGANYGYTF.

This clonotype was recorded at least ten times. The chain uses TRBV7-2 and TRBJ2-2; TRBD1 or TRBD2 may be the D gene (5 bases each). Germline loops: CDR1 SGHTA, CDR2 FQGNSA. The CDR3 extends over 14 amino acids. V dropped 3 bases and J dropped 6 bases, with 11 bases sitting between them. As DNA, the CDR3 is TGTGCCAGCAGCTTCGGGGACCTCGCCGGGGAGCTGTTTTTT. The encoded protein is CASSFGDLAGELFF.

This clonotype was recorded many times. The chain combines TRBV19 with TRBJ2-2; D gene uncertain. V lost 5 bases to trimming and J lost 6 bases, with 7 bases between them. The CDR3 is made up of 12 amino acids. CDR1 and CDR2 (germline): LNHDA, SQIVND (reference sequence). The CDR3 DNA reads TGTGCCAGTAGTTTCGACCCCGGGGAGCTGTTTTTT. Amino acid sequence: CASSFDPGELFF.

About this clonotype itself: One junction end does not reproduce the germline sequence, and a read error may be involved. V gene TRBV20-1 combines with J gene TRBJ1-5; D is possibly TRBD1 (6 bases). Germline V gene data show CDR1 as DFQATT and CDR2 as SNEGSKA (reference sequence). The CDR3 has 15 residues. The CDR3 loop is CSAGEGGANNQPQHF. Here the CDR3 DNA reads TGCAGTGCTGGAGAAGGGGGGGCCAACAATCAGCCCCAGCATTTT.

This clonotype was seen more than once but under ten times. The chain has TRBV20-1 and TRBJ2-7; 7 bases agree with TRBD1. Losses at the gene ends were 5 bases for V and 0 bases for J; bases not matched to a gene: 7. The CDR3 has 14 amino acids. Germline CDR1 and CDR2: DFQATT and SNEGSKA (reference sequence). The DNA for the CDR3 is TGCAGTGCTTCCTCAGACAGGGCCTCCTACGAGCAGTACTTC. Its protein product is CSASSDRASYEQYF.

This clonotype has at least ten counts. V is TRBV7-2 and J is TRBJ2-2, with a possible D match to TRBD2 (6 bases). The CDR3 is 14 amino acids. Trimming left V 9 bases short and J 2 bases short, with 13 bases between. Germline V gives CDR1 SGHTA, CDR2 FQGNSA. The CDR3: CASPGRRNTGELFF. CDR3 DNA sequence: TGTGCCAGTCCGGGGAGGCGAAACACCGGGGAGCTGTTTTTT.

CDR3 loop: CSARGTGTREKLFF. The CDR3 DNA follows: TGCAGTGCTAGAGGGACAGGGACACGGGAAAAACTGTTTTTT. The chain joins TRBV20-1 to TRBJ1-4; 8 nucleotides align to TRBD1. The CDR3 spans 14 residues. Trimming at V came to 1 base and at J to 8 bases, leaving 6 bases not matched to a gene. In germline, CDR1 is DFQATT, CDR2 SNEGSKA (reference sequence).

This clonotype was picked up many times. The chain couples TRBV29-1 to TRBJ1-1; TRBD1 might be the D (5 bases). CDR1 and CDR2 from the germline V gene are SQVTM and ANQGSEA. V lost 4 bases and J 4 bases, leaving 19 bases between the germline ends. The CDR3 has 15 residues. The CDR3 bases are TGCAGCGTTGTACTTCGGGCAGGGAGTACCACTGAAGCTTTCTTT. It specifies CSVVLRAGSTTEAFF.

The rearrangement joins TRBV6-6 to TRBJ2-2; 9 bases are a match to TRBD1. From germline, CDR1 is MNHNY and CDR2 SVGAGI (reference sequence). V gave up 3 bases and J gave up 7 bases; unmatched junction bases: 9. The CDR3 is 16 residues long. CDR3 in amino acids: CASSYYRQGVNGELFF. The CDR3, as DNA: TGTGCCAGCAGTTATTATCGACAGGGGGTTAACGGGGAGCTGTTTTTT.